This T cell receptor beta chain was identified in a study of CD8 T cells in ankylosing spondylitis. TCRdb re-called the 5' RACE reads through MiXCR, storing one row per CDR3 protein. Altogether 200,000 to 250,000 distinct CDR3 sequences are present, roughly 26% being singletons, with the ten largest covering 6.6%. The V end was cut by 1 base, the J end by 7 bases, with 14 bases between. The CDR3 is 15 residues long. CDR1 and CDR2 (germline): MGHRA, YSYEKL. This clonotype was observed many times. This TCR was recovered from a male donor with ankylosing spondylitis or in good health (not recorded which). This chain uses TRBV4-1 with TRBJ1-5; no reliable D call. Source material: blood, either unsorted or a sorted T cell fraction (not recorded which). Here the CDR3 reads CASSQVMGLRQPQHF. In DNA, the CDR3 is TGCGCCAGCAGCCAAGTTATGGGGTTACGGCAGCCCCAGCATTTT.